These 27 T cell receptor beta chains originate from one sample sequenced in a study of blood T cell repertoires in COVID-19. Generated by immunoSEQ multiplex PCR, the TCRdb table keeps only in-frame clones and is missing some. The table lists nearly 95,000 clones, around 87% of them singletons. Sequencing was performed on peripheral blood. These receptors were obtained from a woman of 80 years or more with acute or convalescent COVID-19.

The chain recombines TRBV11-2 with TRBJ1-2; possibly TRBD1 for D (6 bases). The ends were cut back, 6 bases at V and 4 bases at J, with 15 bases in the middle. This CDR3 is 14 amino acids long. Per the germline V gene, CDR1 is SGHAT and CDR2 is FQNNGV. The CDR3 bases are TGTGCCAGCAGTGAAGGGGGGACTACCTATGGCTACACCTTC. Its translation: CASSEGGTTYGYTF.

This clone was seen a few times. Germline is not matched at one junction end, which may reflect a read error. The gene calls are TRBV5-1 and TRBJ2-7; a weak D match, TRBD1 (6 bases). The germline gives CDR1 SGHRS, CDR2 YFSETQ. CDR3 length: 12 residues. The CDR3 region is CASRLDSYEQYF. In DNA form, the CDR3 reads TGCGCCAGCAGATTGGACAGTTACGAGCAGTACTTC.

The chain links TRBV15 to TRBJ2-7; D not certain. The V end lost 0 bases, the J end lost 4 bases, and 13 bases lay between the germline ends. The germline CDR1 and CDR2 sequences are LNHNV and YYDKDF (reference sequence). This CDR3 is built from 15 residues. CDR3 sequence reads: CATSREGQVLYEQYF. CDR3 coding DNA: TGTGCCACCAGCAGAGAGGGTCAGGTCCTATACGAGCAGTACTTC.

The chain employs TRBV18 and TRBJ1-5, with 10 nucleotides matching TRBD1. The CDR3 is made up of 15 amino acids. After removal of 2 bases from V and 7 bases from J, the junction contained 5 bases not matched to a gene. Germline V gene data show CDR1 as KGHSH and CDR2 as LQKENI. CDR3 nucleotide sequence: TGTGCCAGCTCACCAGGGACAGGGGCAGCCCAGCCCCAGCATTTT. Translation: CASSPGTGAAQPQHF.

V and J are TRBV6-5 and TRBJ1-5; D unresolved. V was shortened by 5 bases and J by 1 base, with 9 bases between the two germline ends. CDR3 size: 14 residues. The germline gives CDR1 MNHEY, CDR2 SVGAGI. The CDR3 region has the DNA TGTGCCAGCAGTCGCGACGGGAGCAATCAGCCCCAGCATTTT. Translation: CASSRDGSNQPQHF.

The genes are TRBV7-6 and TRBJ1-6; D perhaps matches TRBD1 (5 bases). CDR1 is SGHVS, CDR2 FNYEAQ, per germline. The CDR3 contains 15 residues. Trimming took off 3 bases at V and 10 bases at J, with 16 bases between the two ends. The CDR3 is CASSLVTASGSPLHF. CDR3 nucleotide sequence: TGTGCCAGCAGCTTGGTGACAGCTAGTGGATCACCCCTCCACTTT.

This clone was detected only once. The V gene is TRBV20-1, the J gene TRBJ2-3; unclear D gene. V shed 6 bases and J shed 5 bases, with 6 bases lying between them. Looked up from germline, CDR1 is DFQATT and CDR2 is SNEGSKA (reference sequence). There are 10 residues in the CDR3. DNA of the CDR3: TGCAGTGCCGAGGTAGATACGCAGTATTTT. Its protein product is CSAEVDTQYF.

This clone was recorded only once. The chain links TRBV5-1 to TRBJ2-2, with a weak D call TRBD1 (5 bases). V was pared by 0 bases and J by 7 bases, with 10 bases between. The germline V gene encodes CDR1 SGHRS and CDR2 YFSETQ. The CDR3 covers 14 residues. The CDR3 coding sequence is TGCGCCAGCAGCTTGGGACAGATTGACGGGGAGCTGTTTTTT. Translating it yields CASSLGQIDGELFF. Full variable domain (remainder filled in from reference TRBV5-1 and TRBJ2-2): KAGVTQTPRYLIKTRGQQVTLSCSPISGHRSVSWYQQTPGQGLQFLFEYFSETQRNKGNFPGRFSGRQFSNSRSEMNVSTLELGDSALYLCASSLGQIDGELFFGEGSRLTVL.

The V call is TRBV19, the J call TRBJ1-2; D is possibly TRBD1 (5 bases). Germline lookup yields CDR1 LNHDA and CDR2 SQIVND (reference sequence). The CDR3 loop spans 15 amino acids. The CDR3 bases are TGTGCGAGCAGGACGTCGGGGGTTTCAGGGTATGGCTACACCTTC. Encoded protein: CASRTSGVSGYGYTF.

With regard to this clone: This CDR3 is also generated by other DNA sequences in the sample. Here the CDR3 DNA reads TGCGCCAGCAGCTTGGAACTAGCGGGCTACAATGAGCAGTTCTTC. This sequence encodes CASSLELAGYNEQFF. The gene calls are TRBV5-1 and TRBJ2-1; TRBD2 matches 9 bases. Per germline, CDR1 SGHRS and CDR2 YFSETQ. The junction had 1 base not matched to a gene; V was cut back by 0 bases and J by 3 bases. CDR3 size: 15 residues.

J is TRBJ2-1 and V is TRBV5-1; D gene uncertain. Germline CDR1 is SGHRS and CDR2 is YFSETQ. This CDR3 has 15 amino acids. Between the trimmed V and J ends, which lost 0 bases and 0 bases, there was a span of 7 bases. The chain's CDR3 is CASSLEASSYNEQFF. CDR3 DNA: TGCGCCAGCAGCTTGGAAGCGAGCTCCTACAATGAGCAGTTCTTC.

This clone was counted between two and nine times. The rearrangement joins TRBV6-5 to TRBJ1-1; no clear D. The CDR3 loop spans 13 amino acids. Germline V gene lookup returns CDR1 MNHEY and CDR2 SVGAGI. Trimming cost V 2 bases and J 3 bases, with 7 bases left between them. CDR3 DNA: TGTGCCAGCAGTTACGCTTCGGACACTGAAGCTTTCTTT. This translates into CASSYASDTEAFF.

The chain uses TRBV7-2 and TRBJ1-2; D gene ambiguous. Per the germline V gene, CDR1 is SGHTA and CDR2 is FQGNSA. The CDR3 has 15 amino acids. V was trimmed by 5 bases and J by 1 base, leaving 14 bases between them. The DNA for the CDR3 is TGTGCCAGCAGCCCGGCTCCCGGGGTTAACTATGGCTACACCTTC. Protein: CASSPAPGVNYGYTF.

The rearrangement links TRBV19 to TRBJ2-3; 10 bases line up with TRBD2. The CDR3 has 16 amino acids. The V segment lost 5 bases and the J segment 4 bases; nucleotides outside the gene matches: 9. Per germline, CDR1 LNHDA and CDR2 SQIVND (reference sequence). The CDR3 nucleotides are TGTGCCAGTAGTCGGCTGCTAGCGGGAGCTCCAGATACGCAGTATTTT. This sequence encodes CASSRLLAGAPDTQYF.

J is TRBJ1-2 and V is TRBV6-6, with D possibly matching TRBD1 (6 bases). CDR1 is MNHNY and CDR2 is SVGAGI in the germline V gene (reference sequence). This CDR3 comprises 14 residues. V shed 6 bases and J shed 3 bases, with 14 bases lying between them. This chain's CDR3 is CASSLGQVDYGYTF. The CDR3 DNA is TGTGCCAGCAGCTTGGGACAAGTGGACTATGGCTACACCTTC.

The V and J genes are TRBV19 and TRBJ1-3; no clear D. Germline V lookup: CDR1 LNHDA, CDR2 SQIVND (reference sequence). V lost 5 bases and J 0 bases, leaving 8 bases between the germline ends. The CDR3 is made up of 14 amino acids. CDR3 nucleotide sequence: TGTGCCAGTAGTCTCCCGAGCTCTGGAAACACCATATATTTT. This translates into CASSLPSSGNTIYF.

The chain couples TRBV19 to TRBJ1-3; D unclear. The CDR3 runs to 14 residues. Germline V gene sequence: CDR1 LNHDA, CDR2 SQIVND (reference sequence). V lost 3 bases and J lost 0, with 6 bases in between. The CDR3 is CASSIGHSGNTIYF. CDR3 bases: TGTGCCAGTAGTATCGGTCACTCTGGAAACACCATATATTTT.

This chain links TRBV5-3 with TRBJ2-7; 7 bases align to TRBD2. TRBV5-3 is an ORF for which the function is uncertain. V lost 2 bases and J lost 7; bases outside the gene matches: 6. CDR3 length: 13 residues. CDR3 in amino acids: CARSFFGEGEQYF. CDR3 DNA sequence: TGTGCCAGAAGCTTCTTCGGGGAGGGGGAGCAGTACTTC.

The chain joins TRBV5-1 to TRBJ1-1, with 9 bases that match TRBD1. The CDR3 runs 16 residues. J was trimmed by 1 base and V by 4 bases; bases with no gene match: 8. Germline-derived CDR1 and CDR2 are SGHRS and YFSETQ. The CDR3 loop reads CASSIGTGSWNTEAFF. The DNA for the CDR3 is TGCGCCAGCAGCATTGGGACAGGGAGCTGGAACACTGAAGCTTTCTTT.

The gene calls are TRBV27 and TRBJ1-5; 7 bases agree with TRBD1. The CDR3 covers 14 residues. V dropped 5 bases and J dropped 4; count of bases not matched to a gene: 5. The germline gives CDR1 MNHEY, CDR2 SMNVEV (reference sequence). The CDR3 region has the DNA TGTGCCAGCAGTCGGACAGGAGGGAATCAGCCCCAGCATTTT. Translating it yields CASSRTGGNQPQHF.

This clone is a singleton in its sample. V and J are TRBV12-3 or TRBV12-4 and TRBJ1-1; no firm D call. The germline V and J ends were trimmed by 6 bases and 2 bases, with 7 bases remaining between them. The CDR3 runs 12 residues. CDR3 amino acids: CASRRGNTEAFF. The CDR3 DNA reads as TGTGCCAGCAGACGAGGAAACACTGAAGCTTTCTTT.

This clone was found once. The chain has TRBV18 and TRBJ2-1; 11 nucleotides match TRBD2. The CDR3 has 18 amino acids. Germline V gene sequence: CDR1 KGHSH, CDR2 LQKENI. V was pared by 3 bases and J by 1 base, with 8 bases of the junction left unmatched. CDR3 DNA: TGTGCCAGCTCACCCCTTCTAGCGGGGGGCGGGTCCTACAATGAGCAGTTCTTC. It specifies CASSPLLAGGGSYNEQFF.

The rearrangement joins TRBV4-3 to TRBJ2-7; possible D gene TRBD1, 6 bases. This CDR3 comprises 15 residues. Germline-derived CDR1 and CDR2 are LGHNA and YSLEER. Trimming took 4 bases from V and 3 from J, leaving 16 bases between them. The CDR3 loop reads CASSLSWGRGYEQYF. For the CDR3, the DNA is TGCGCCAGCAGCCTATCCTGGGGCAGGGGCTACGAGCAGTACTTC.

CDR3 amino acids: CASSVSGAANEKLFF. The CDR3 nucleotides are TGTGCCAGCAGTGTCTCAGGGGCGGCTAATGAAAAACTGTTTTTT. This chain connects TRBV28 to TRBJ1-4, with D possibly TRBD1 on 6 matching bases. The CDR3 loop spans 15 amino acids. Germline CDR1 is MDHEN and CDR2 is SYDVKM. Trimming removed 5 bases from V and 3 bases from J, with 13 bases in between. The whole variable domain, filled in from reference TRBV28 and TRBJ1-4, reads DVKVTQSSRYLVKRTGEKVFLECVQDMDHENMFWYRQDPGLGLRLIYFSYDVKMKEKGDIPEGYSVSREKKERFSLILESASTNQTSMYLCASSVSGAANEKLFFGSGTQLSVL.

In its sample, this clone was seen once. The V call is TRBV3-1 (or the pseudogene TRBV3-2), the J call TRBJ1-1, with 7 bases that match TRBD1. Germline values: CDR1 LGHDT, CDR2 YNNKEL (reference sequence). The CDR3 extends over 20 amino acids. J lost 1 base, V lost 0 bases, and 17 bases had no gene match. DNA of the CDR3: TGTGCCAGCAGCCAAGAAAGCCCACAACAGGGGATTATAAAGAACACTGAAGCTTTCTTT. It translates to CASSQESPQQGIIKNTEAFF.

V is TRBV6-1 and J is TRBJ2-6; D possibly corresponds to TRBD1 (6 bases). Looked up from germline, CDR1 is MNHNS and CDR2 is SASEGT. V was pared by 4 bases and J by 0 bases, with 19 bases between. This CDR3 region has 19 residues. Here the CDR3 DNA reads TGTGCCAGCAGTGGGCTAGACAGGATGTTTTTCTCTGGGGCCAACGTCCTGACTTTC. This codes for CASSGLDRMFFSGANVLTF.

The rearrangement uses TRBV2 and TRBJ2-1; D possibly corresponds to TRBD2 (5 bases). CDR1 is SNHLY and CDR2 is FYNNEI in the germline V gene. The CDR3 totals 14 residues. Trimming stripped 7 bases from V and 5 bases from J, with 15 bases between. The CDR3 DNA follows: TGTGCCAGCACCCCTCCCGGGGTAGACAATGAGCAGTTCTTC. Its translation is CASTPPGVDNEQFF.